Following are 27 T cell receptor beta chains from one sample sequenced in a study of vaccination and CD4 T cells after COVID-19. Cultured CD4+ T-cell DNA underwent Oncomine TCR Beta short-read sequencing. Each CDR3 protein gets one entry after TCRdb re-called the PCR reads with MiXCR. The top ten clones hold just over 20% of a sample with about 12,000 distinct CDR3 sequences, roughly 48% of them seen once. Antigen specificity for these receptors is unknown. As to treatment: approximately 9-day PBMC culture with coronavirus spike peptide pools or control peptides (ViraFEST assay). Sequenced input: CD4+ T cells from blood, cultured in vitro. Every receptor here comes from a human donor who had recovered from COVID-19.

This chain links TRBV7-2 with TRBJ1-4; D unresolved. CDR1 is SGHTA, CDR2 FQGNSA, per germline. Trimming took 2 bases from V and 14 from J, leaving 15 bases between them. The CDR3 consists of 13 residues. For the CDR3, the DNA is TGTGCCAGCAGCTTATTGGGCGGCATGGCCCTGTTTTTT. Amino acid sequence: CASSLLGGMALFF.

This clonotype was seen a few times. This chain joins TRBV2 and TRBJ2-7; 9 positions match TRBD1. V dropped 4 bases and J dropped 4; count of bases not matched to a gene: 5. This CDR3 comprises 14 residues. Germline V gene lookup returns CDR1 SNHLY and CDR2 FYNNEI. The CDR3 loop is CASSGQGGPYEQYF. The CDR3 nucleotides are TGTGCCAGCAGTGGACAGGGGGGGCCTTACGAGCAGTACTTC.

This clonotype was counted a few times. V gene TRBV20-1 combines with J gene TRBJ2-7; D ambiguous. Trimming cost V 0 bases and J 4 bases, with 13 bases left between them. There are 14 residues in the CDR3. The germline V gene has CDR1 DFQATT and CDR2 SNEGSKA (reference sequence). The DNA of the CDR3 is TGCAGTGCTAGAGATCGTAAGGACCGGTACGAGCAGTACTTC. This translates into CSARDRKDRYEQYF.

The chain has TRBV28 and TRBJ1-3, with D perhaps TRBD1 (6 bases). CDR1 is MDHEN, CDR2 SYDVKM, per germline. The CDR3 length is 14 residues. Trimming removed 6 bases from V and 1 base from J, with 10 bases in between. The CDR3 protein is CASSRTGSGNTIYF. DNA for the CDR3: TGTGCCAGCAGCCGTACAGGGTCTGGAAACACCATATATTTT.

This clonotype has more than one count but fewer than ten. The chain has TRBV4-2 and TRBJ2-2; 7 nucleotides line up with TRBD1. CDR3 length equals 16 residues. Trimming removed 1 base from V and 7 bases from J; junction bases left unmatched: 9. CDR1 LGHNA and CDR2 YNFKEQ come from the germline V gene. DNA of the CDR3: TGTGCCAGCAGCCAAGTTACCTACAGGGGTGGCGGGGAGCTGTTTTTT. Translated: CASSQVTYRGGGELFF.

This chain uses TRBV9 with TRBJ1-1; TRBD1 aligns across 10 bases. Germline trimming cut 0 bases from V and 6 bases from J; bases unmatched to any gene: 5. Germline-derived CDR1 and CDR2 are SGDLS and YYNGEE. The CDR3 totals 15 residues. In nucleotides, the CDR3 is TGTGCCAGCAGCGTAGAACCGGGACAGGGGTCTGAAGCTTTCTTT. This translates into CASSVEPGQGSEAFF.

A single count supports this clonotype. This chain links TRBV7-2 with TRBJ2-3; D gene unclear. The V gene's germline CDR1 is SGHTA and CDR2 FQGNSA. CDR3 length equals 15 residues. V was trimmed by 1 base and J by 2 bases, leaving 10 bases between them. CDR3 DNA sequence: TGTGCCAGCAGCTTAGTTACGGCTACCACAGATACGCAGTATTTT. Encoded protein: CASSLVTATTDTQYF.

This clonotype was seen a handful of times. CDR3 in amino acids: CSARSDRDREAKGGYTF. The CDR3 DNA sequence: TGCAGTGCTAGATCCGACCGGGACAGGGAGGCGAAGGGTGGCTACACCTTC. The V and J genes are TRBV20-1 and TRBJ1-2; 9 bases line up with TRBD1. CDR3 length: 17 amino acids. Germline lookup yields CDR1 DFQATT and CDR2 SNEGSKA (reference sequence). V lost 2 bases and J lost 7; bases outside the gene matches: 17.

V gene TRBV2 combines with J gene TRBJ2-4, with D hard to call. The germline V and J ends were trimmed by 7 bases and 0 bases, with 7 bases remaining between them. Germline CDR1 reads SNHLY; CDR2 reads FYNNEI. The CDR3 is 13 residues long. CDR3 nucleotide sequence: TGTGCCAGCAATCGAGTAGCCAAAAACATTCAGTACTTC. It specifies CASNRVAKNIQYF.

V and J are TRBV6-2 or TRBV6-3 and TRBJ2-2; TRBD1 aligns across 7 bases. The V gene end was trimmed by 5 bases and the J gene end by 4 bases; junction bases not matched to a gene: 4. The CDR3 is 14 amino acids. The V gene's germline CDR1 is MNHEY and CDR2 SVGEGT. The CDR3 reads CASSPGTATGELFF. CDR3 in DNA: TGTGCCAGCAGTCCCGGGACAGCCACCGGGGAGCTGTTTTTT.

This clonotype has a handful of counts. The chain joins TRBV7-2 to TRBJ2-5; D gene unclear. Looked up from germline, CDR1 is SGHTA and CDR2 is FQGNSA. V lost 6 bases to trimming and J lost 0 bases, with 14 bases between them. This CDR3 has 15 residues. In DNA form, the CDR3 reads TGTGCCAGCAGTTCACGACGGACGAACCAAGAGACCCAGTACTTC. It is translated as CASSSRRTNQETQYF.

This clonotype was observed a few times. The chain recombines TRBV27 with TRBJ2-7; D is possibly TRBD1 or TRBD2 (5 bases each). This CDR3 has 15 residues. The germline V and J ends were trimmed by 4 bases and 4 bases, with 17 bases remaining between them. Germline V lookup: CDR1 MNHEY, CDR2 SMNVEV (reference sequence). CDR3 DNA sequence: TGTGCCAGCAGTTGGGGACGTAGTGATTTGTACGAGCAGTACTTC. Its translation is CASSWGRSDLYEQYF.

DNA for the CDR3: TGTGCCAGTGGGATTGGGACTCCAGTACAGTACTTC. It encodes CASGIGTPVQYF. V and J are TRBV2 and TRBJ2-7; TRBD2 might be the D (6 bases). CDR1 and CDR2 from the germline V gene are SNHLY and FYNNEI. The V end was cut by 9 bases, the J end by 10 bases, with 19 bases between. The CDR3 sequence is 12 residues long.

This clonotype showed up just once. This chain joins TRBV28 and TRBJ2-5; D gene ambiguous. The germline gives CDR1 MDHEN, CDR2 SYDVKM. V was trimmed by 6 bases and J by 5 bases, leaving 13 bases between them. CDR3 length equals 13 residues. DNA for the CDR3: TGTGCCAGCAGCGGCCGCTGGCGTGAGACCCAGTACTTC. The encoded protein is CASSGRWRETQYF.

This clonotype was detected a few times. The gene calls are TRBV7-9 and TRBJ1-6; D is possibly TRBD1 (5 bases). The CDR3 has 11 residues. Germline CDR1 reads SEHNR; CDR2 reads FQNEAQ (reference sequence). The ends were cut back, 6 bases at V and 14 bases at J, with 11 bases in the middle. The CDR3 DNA reads TGTGCCAGCAGTCTGGGGGGAGCCCTCCACTTT. This codes for CASSLGGALHF.

This clonotype has just a few counts. This chain joins TRBV20-1 and TRBJ2-5; D is perhaps TRBD1 or TRBD2 (6 bases each). CDR1 is DFQATT and CDR2 is SNEGSKA in the germline V gene (reference sequence). V was pared by 0 bases and J by 1 base, with 15 bases between. The CDR3 is made up of 16 amino acids. This CDR3 is CSARDPGGTGQETQYF. In nucleotides, the CDR3 is TGCAGTGCTAGAGACCCCGGGGGCACCGGCCAAGAGACCCAGTACTTC.

As DNA, the CDR3 is TGTGCCATCAGTGCGTCCTCAGGGGAATGGGGTTATGGCTACACCTTC. This codes for CAISASSGEWGYGYTF. The genes are TRBV10-3 and TRBJ1-2; D is possibly TRBD1 (6 bases). V lost 4 bases, J lost 5 bases, and 20 bases lay in between. Germline CDR1 ENHRY, CDR2 SYGVKD. There are 16 residues in the CDR3.

The chain uses TRBV20-1 and TRBJ2-1; 9 nucleotides match TRBD1. CDR1 is DFQATT and CDR2 is SNEGSKA in the germline V gene (reference sequence). The V gene end was trimmed by 5 bases and the J gene end by 6 bases; junction bases not matched to a gene: 11. CDR3 length equals 15 residues. The CDR3 loop is CSADYRDRARNEQFF. CDR3 nucleotide sequence: TGCAGTGCTGATTACCGGGACAGGGCTCGCAATGAGCAGTTCTTC.

This chain joins TRBV10-3 and TRBJ2-7, with D maybe TRBD2 (6 bases). Germline values: CDR1 ENHRY, CDR2 SYGVKD. V was shortened by 6 bases and J by 3 bases, with 21 bases between the two germline ends. The CDR3 contains 16 residues. The CDR3 loop is CAIRGDRLTSNYEQYF. The DNA of the CDR3 is TGTGCCATCAGAGGCGACAGACTGACTAGTAACTACGAGCAGTACTTC.

This clonotype was seen a few times. The rearrangement uses TRBV10-3 and TRBJ2-7, with TRBD1 identical over 8 bases. Losses at the gene ends were 3 bases for V and 0 bases for J; bases not matched to a gene: 4. The CDR3 covers 15 residues. Germline lookup yields CDR1 ENHRY and CDR2 SYGVKD. In DNA, the CDR3 is TGTGCCATCAGTGACCGGGACAGGAGCTCCTACGAGCAGTACTTC. This encodes CAISDRDRSSYEQYF.

This rearrangement joins TRBV19 to TRBJ1-5; D might be TRBD1 (5 bases). Per the germline V gene, CDR1 is LNHDA and CDR2 is SQIVND (reference sequence). The CDR3 has 17 amino acids. Trimming took 3 bases from V and 0 from J, leaving 15 bases between them. The CDR3: CASSIRGPSLSNQPQHF. CDR3 bases: TGTGCCAGTAGTATCCGGGGACCTTCTCTTAGCAATCAGCCCCAGCATTTT.

This clonotype was seen only a few times. V is TRBV7-9 and J is TRBJ1-5; a weak D match, TRBD1 (6 bases). The germline CDR1 and CDR2 sequences are SEHNR and FQNEAQ (reference sequence). V was trimmed by 2 bases and J by 4 bases, leaving 9 bases between them. CDR3 length equals 14 residues. Written as DNA, the CDR3 is TGTGCCAGCAGCTTAACAGGGCGAAATCAGCCCCAGCATTTT. Its translation is CASSLTGRNQPQHF.

The table lists this clonotype with a few counts. This chain links TRBV20-1 with TRBJ1-3; D not resolved. Per germline, CDR1 DFQATT and CDR2 SNEGSKA (reference sequence). V shed 4 bases and J shed 1 base, with 14 bases lying between them. The CDR3 covers 15 residues. The DNA for the CDR3 is TGCAGTGCTACCCCCGGACTGCCGTCTGGAAACACCATATATTTT. Residues: CSATPGLPSGNTIYF.

Here the CDR3 DNA reads TGTGCCAGCAGCTTACGACAATCCCCGAGCGATGGCTACACCTTC. It encodes CASSLRQSPSDGYTF. The chain recombines TRBV7-9 with TRBJ1-2; D call uncertain. The CDR3 is made up of 15 amino acids. The V gene lost 2 bases and the J gene lost 6 bases, with 16 bases spanning the gap. Germline V gene sequence: CDR1 SEHNR, CDR2 FQNEAQ (reference sequence).

The J gene is TRBJ2-7, the V gene TRBV7-9; TRBD1 aligns across 7 bases. Trimming removed 4 bases from V and 5 bases from J; junction bases left unmatched: 11. CDR3 length: 15 amino acids. Germline loops: CDR1 SEHNR, CDR2 FQNEAQ (reference sequence). This CDR3 reads CASSWDADRPHEQYF. The DNA of the CDR3 is TGTGCCAGCAGCTGGGACGCGGACAGGCCACACGAGCAGTACTTC. Filled out from reference TRBV7-9 and TRBJ2-7, the complete variable domain reads DTGVSQNPRHKITKRGQNVTFRCDPISEHNRLYWYRQTLGQGPEFLTYFQNEAQLEKSRLLSDRFSAERPKGSFSTLEIQRTEQGDSAMYLCASSWDADRPHEQYFGPGTRLTVT.

The rearrangement joins TRBV20-1 to TRBJ2-2, with 9 bases aligning to TRBD1. Germline CDR1 is DFQATT and CDR2 is SNEGSKA (reference sequence). This CDR3 region has 14 residues. J lost 4 bases, V lost 1 base, and 1 base had no gene match. The CDR3 sequence: CSARGGQGTGELFF. Here the CDR3 DNA reads TGCAGTGCTAGAGGGGGACAGGGCACCGGGGAGCTGTTTTTT.

V is TRBV2 and J is TRBJ1-3, with D unresolved. This CDR3 region has 13 residues. CDR1 and CDR2 (germline): SNHLY, FYNNEI. The germline V and J ends were trimmed by 11 bases and 3 bases, with 14 bases remaining between them. CDR3 sequence: CAGRRQDGNTIYF. As DNA, the CDR3 is TGTGCCGGACGGCGGCAGGATGGAAACACCATATATTTT.